This T cell receptor beta chain comes out of a study of beta chain features in type 1 diabetes. All of the isolated RNA was reverse transcribed, so expressed TCRB transcripts were sequenced. The table came from immunoSEQ multiplex PCR; TCRdb's copy has only in-frame clones and leaves some out. The repertoire holds around 340,000 clones, with around 20% as singletons. Purity (above 98%) was reached by all sorted populations. CDR1 and CDR2 (germline): SGHTA, FQGNSA. The J segment lost 4 bases and the V segment lost 6 bases, leaving 8 bases of the junction unmatched. CDR3 size: 14 residues. The source of this sequence is a woman aged 18-35 years in good health. V usage is TRBV7-2 and J usage is TRBJ2-5; TRBD2 matches at 7 bases. Sequenced input: naive CD4+ T cells from blood. CDR3 coding DNA: TGTGCCAGCAGGGGACTACGATCCCGAGAGACCCAGTACTTC. This translates into CASRGLRSRETQYF.